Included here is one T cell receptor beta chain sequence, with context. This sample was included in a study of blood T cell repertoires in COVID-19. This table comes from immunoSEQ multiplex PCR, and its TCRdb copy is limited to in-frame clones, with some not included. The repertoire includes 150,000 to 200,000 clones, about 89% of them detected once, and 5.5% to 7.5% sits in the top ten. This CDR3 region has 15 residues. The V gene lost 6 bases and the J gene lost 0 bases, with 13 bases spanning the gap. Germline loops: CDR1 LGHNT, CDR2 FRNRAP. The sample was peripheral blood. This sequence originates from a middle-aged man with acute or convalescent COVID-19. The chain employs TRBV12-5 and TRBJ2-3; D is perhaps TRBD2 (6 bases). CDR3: CASGTGLVSTDTQYF. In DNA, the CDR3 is TGTGCTAGTGGAACGGGACTGGTTAGCACAGATACGCAGTATTTT.